This is a list of T cell receptor beta chains from one sample in a study of monozygotic twins with inflammatory bowel disease. TCRdb reprocessed the 5' RACE reads, with one entry per CDR3 protein and no DNA. In total, the table holds nearly 450,000 distinct CDR3 sequences. Sequenced input: blood. The source of these receptors is a human donor with ulcerative colitis or Crohn's disease, or a healthy co-twin of an affected twin (not recorded which). Each CDR3 is given with its conserved first and last residue. Each record gives: J gene, V gene, CDR3 length, CDR3 protein.

j_gene: TRBJ1-1
v_gene: TRBV6-1
len: 13
CDR3aa: CASRIQGRTEAFF

j_gene: TRBJ1-6
v_gene: TRBV18
len: 14
CDR3aa: CASSQSTKESPLHF

j_gene: TRBJ2-1
v_gene: TRBV4-1
len: 15
CDR3aa: CASSQGQSVRDEQFF

j_gene: TRBJ1-2
v_gene: TRBV12-3/TRBV12-4
len: 14
CDR3aa: CASSPQTGSYGYTF

j_gene: TRBJ2-2
v_gene: TRBV5-1
len: 15
CDR3aa: CASGGTGYFSGELFF

j_gene: TRBJ1-1
v_gene: TRBV18
len: 14
CDR3aa: CASSSSATGTEAFF

j_gene: TRBJ2-1
v_gene: TRBV28
len: 17
CDR3aa: CASSTRQGASPYNEQFF

j_gene: TRBJ2-7
v_gene: TRBV19
len: 13
CDR3aa: CASSIDVNYEQYF

j_gene: TRBJ1-3
v_gene: TRBV7-9
len: 16
CDR3aa: CASSLADRGSGNTIYF

j_gene: TRBJ2-2
v_gene: TRBV25-1
len: 12
CDR3aa: CASSVWPGELFF

j_gene: TRBJ2-7
v_gene: TRBV20-1
len: 12
CDR3aa: CSAAGTSYEQYF

j_gene: TRBJ2-1
v_gene: TRBV6-1
len: 16
CDR3aa: CASTRTGGVAYNEQFF

j_gene: TRBJ2-5
v_gene: TRBV11-1
len: 15
CDR3aa: CASSPLAGGKETQYF

j_gene: TRBJ1-3
v_gene: TRBV7-9
len: 14
CDR3aa: CASSSGAAGNTIYF

j_gene: TRBJ1-3
v_gene: TRBV6-5
len: 16
CDR3aa: CASSYESGFSGNTIYF

j_gene: TRBJ2-7
v_gene: TRBV10-3
len: 15
CDR3aa: CAISEIDRSSSEQYF

j_gene: TRBJ2-1
v_gene: TRBV7-2
len: 16
CDR3aa: CASSLGTGGFRNEQFF

j_gene: TRBJ1-2
v_gene: TRBV29-1
len: 14
CDR3aa: CSVDSVQGMYGYTF

j_gene: TRBJ1-4
v_gene: TRBV15
len: 15
CDR3aa: CATSRPGSGNEKLFF

j_gene: TRBJ2-5
v_gene: TRBV5-1
len: 15
CDR3aa: CASSAGGAAQETQYF